Described below is a single T cell receptor (beta chain) sequence and its context. This clone has at least ten counts. The antigen it recognizes is unknown. A read error may explain this, as a much larger clone is one base away. None of the patients had been given any treatment before thyroid surgery. The study retrospectively analysed patient clinical samples collected from about 2012 to 2019 using T-cell receptor beta sequencing. This entry comes from a study of metastatic and nonmetastatic thyroid tumors (dated by TCRdb to between 2020 and 2021). Background on the whole study: Repertoires from peripheral blood and from tumor or nodule tissue samples of malignant and benign thyroid patients were compared. The study at large found these results: In both blood and tumor samples, malignant tumors were reported to have significantly higher TCR beta diversity than benign nodules.

The protocol used for the library was PCR. Sequencer: Illumina HiSeq 4000. High-throughput sequencing was used to profile the TCR beta-chain CDR3 region of each patient. The study's processing was this. A classifier to discriminate distant-metastatic papillary thyroid cancer patients was built from CDR3 differences across clinicopathological groups. The Shannon index was used to measure repertoire diversity, and the Morisita-Horn index was used to measure how similar tumor and blood repertoires were. TCRdb reworked the public reads: Q25 trimming with fastp, MiXCR clone assembly, productive beta chains retained. The V and J calls come from TCRdb's annotation, not from the publication. This sample holds about 47,000 clones; more than 20% were observed only once. The ten largest account for more than 3% of the sample. Including cysteine and phenylalanine, the CDR3 has 11 amino acids. The CDR3 DNA has 33 bases and is translated from base 1. CDR1 and CDR2, looked up from the germline V gene (reference sequence), are SEHNR and FQNEAQ.

Rearrangement joined TRBV7-9 to TRBJ2-3; the D gene remains uncertain. This clonotype originated in a male donor with papillary thyroid cancer or a benign thyroid nodule (not recorded which). Some clones in this sample may be carry-over from other donors' samples. The specimen was blood. CDR3 protein: CANSSGWPQYF. The nucleotide sequence is given as TGTGCCAACAGCTCCGGTTGGCCGCAGTATTTT.